This TCR beta chain was obtained from a study of cytomegalovirus exposure and HLA in healthy donors. For the study at large: Within an early data release were 80 million to 90 million unique TCRs drawn from HLA-typed donors. Notes on the study in general: The study listed approximately 170 cytomegalovirus-associated TCR beta chains.

PCR used 60 Vbeta primers and 13 Jbeta primers. Profiling relied on immunoSEQ multiplex PCR, and the TCRdb table lists in-frame clones only, not all of them. The sample lists under 150,000 clones, over 70% seen once, with roughly 6.3% in the top ten. On this clone itself: No antigen is known for it.

With 5 bases clipped from V and 7 bases from J, the junction kept 5 bases outside the gene matches. The germline V gene has CDR1 SEHNR and CDR2 FQNEAQ (reference sequence). This CDR3 is 13 amino acids long. The V and J genes are TRBV7-9 and TRBJ1-2; 9 bases match TRBD1. The receptor was derived from a woman in her 40s in good health and CMV-seropositive. Specimen: PBMCs. This chain's CDR3 is CASSISTGGGYTF. The CDR3, as DNA: TGTGCCAGCAGCATATCGACAGGGGGTGGCTACACCTTC.